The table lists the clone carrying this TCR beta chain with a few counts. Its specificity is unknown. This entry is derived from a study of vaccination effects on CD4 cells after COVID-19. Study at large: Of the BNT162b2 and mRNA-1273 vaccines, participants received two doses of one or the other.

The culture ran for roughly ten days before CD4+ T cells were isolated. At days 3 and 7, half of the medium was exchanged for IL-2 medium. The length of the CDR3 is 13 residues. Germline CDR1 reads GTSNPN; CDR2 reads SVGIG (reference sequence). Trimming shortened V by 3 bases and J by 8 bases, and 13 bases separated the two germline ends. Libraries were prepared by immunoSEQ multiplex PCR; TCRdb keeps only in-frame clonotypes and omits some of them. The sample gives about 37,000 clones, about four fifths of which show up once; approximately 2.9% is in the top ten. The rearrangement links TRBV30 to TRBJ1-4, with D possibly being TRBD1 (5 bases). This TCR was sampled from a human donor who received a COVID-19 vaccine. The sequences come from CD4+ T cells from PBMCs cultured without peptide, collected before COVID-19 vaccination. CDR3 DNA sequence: TGTGCCTGGAGCCGTGGGGGGGGAGAAAAACTGTTTTTT. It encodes CAWSRGGGEKLFF.